These 3 T cell receptor beta chains came from one sample sequenced in a study of blood T cell repertoires in COVID-19. Measured with immunoSEQ multiplex PCR; TCRdb has only the in-frame clones, and not every one. There are some 270,000 clones in the sample; over 75% occur only once, and approximately 9.6% lies in the top ten. Sequencing input: PBMCs or T cells enriched from blood (not recorded which). These receptors all stem from a woman between 45 and 65 years old with acute COVID-19.

This rearrangement joins TRBV10-3 to TRBJ1-5; D may be TRBD1 (5 bases). This CDR3 contains 13 residues. Germline V gene data show CDR1 as ENHRY and CDR2 as SYGVKD. The V end was cut by 5 bases, the J end by 7 bases, with 12 bases between. Here the CDR3 reads CAISRGTRQPQHF. The CDR3 bases are TGTGCCATCAGTAGGGGTACTCGGCAGCCCCAGCATTTT.

This CDR3 is CASSRDTFTEAFF. The CDR3 nucleotides are TGTGCCAGCAGTCGGGACACCTTCACTGAAGCTTTCTTT. The J gene is TRBJ1-1, the V gene TRBV2, with a tentative D call TRBD1 (6 bases). This CDR3 region has 13 residues. Per the germline V gene, CDR1 is SNHLY and CDR2 is FYNNEI. The germline V and J ends were trimmed by 5 bases and 4 bases, with 11 bases remaining between them.

V gene TRBV5-1 combines with J gene TRBJ1-1; 9 bases line up with TRBD1. The V gene's germline CDR1 is SGHRS and CDR2 YFSETQ. V lost 4 bases and J lost 3; bases outside the gene matches: 4. The CDR3 is made up of 14 amino acids. This CDR3 reads CASSTGTGYTEAFF. For the CDR3, the DNA is TGCGCCAGCAGCACTGGGACAGGGTACACTGAAGCTTTCTTT.